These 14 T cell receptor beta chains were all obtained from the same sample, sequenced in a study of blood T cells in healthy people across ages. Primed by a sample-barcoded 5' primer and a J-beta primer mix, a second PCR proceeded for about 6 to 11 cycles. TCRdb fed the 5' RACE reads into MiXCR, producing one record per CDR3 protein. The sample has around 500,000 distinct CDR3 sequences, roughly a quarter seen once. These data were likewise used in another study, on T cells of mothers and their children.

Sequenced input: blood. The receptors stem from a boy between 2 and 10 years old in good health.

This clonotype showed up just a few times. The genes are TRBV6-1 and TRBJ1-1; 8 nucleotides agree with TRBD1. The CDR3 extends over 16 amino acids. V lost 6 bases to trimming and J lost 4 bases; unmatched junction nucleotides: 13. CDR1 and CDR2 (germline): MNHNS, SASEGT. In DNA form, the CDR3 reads TGTGCCAGCAGACCCGGACAGGGAATCCATGGCACTGAAGCTTTCTTT. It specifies CASRPGQGIHGTEAFF.

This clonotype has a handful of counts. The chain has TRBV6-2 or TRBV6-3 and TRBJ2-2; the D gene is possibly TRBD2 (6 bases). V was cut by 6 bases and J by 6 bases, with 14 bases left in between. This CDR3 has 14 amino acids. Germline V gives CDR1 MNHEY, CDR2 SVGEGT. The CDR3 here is CASRVLWEAGELFF. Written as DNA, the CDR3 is TGTGCCAGCAGAGTTCTGTGGGAGGCCGGGGAGCTGTTTTTT.

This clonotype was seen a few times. This CDR3 reads CASSPPGPRDEQYF. As DNA, the CDR3 is TGTGCCAGCAGCCCCCCGGGACCCCGGGACGAGCAGTACTTC. The gene calls are TRBV13 and TRBJ2-7; tentatively, D is TRBD1 or TRBD2 (5 bases each). CDR1 PRHDT and CDR2 FYEKMQ come from the germline V gene (reference sequence). V was shortened by 5 bases and J by 5 bases, with 16 bases between the two germline ends. This CDR3 is built from 14 residues. Drawing the rest from reference TRBV13 and TRBJ2-7, the complete variable domain is AAGVIQSPRHLIKEKRETATLKCYPIPRHDTVYWYQQGPGQDPQFLISFYEKMQSDKGSIPDRFSAQQFSDYHSELNMSSLELGDSALYFCASSPPGPRDEQYFGPGTRLTVT.

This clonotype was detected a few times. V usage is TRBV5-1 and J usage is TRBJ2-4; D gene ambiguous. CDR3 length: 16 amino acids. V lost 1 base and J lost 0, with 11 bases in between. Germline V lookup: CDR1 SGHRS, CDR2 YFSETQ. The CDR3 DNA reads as TGCGCCAGCAGCTTGACCCCCCTGCCAGCCAAAAACATTCAGTACTTC. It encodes CASSLTPLPAKNIQYF.

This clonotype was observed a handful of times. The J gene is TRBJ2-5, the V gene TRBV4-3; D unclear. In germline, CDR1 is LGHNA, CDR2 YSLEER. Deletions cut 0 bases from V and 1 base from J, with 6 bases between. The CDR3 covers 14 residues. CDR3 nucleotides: TGCGCCAGCAGCCAAGATCTATTCCAAGAGACCCAGTACTTC. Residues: CASSQDLFQETQYF.

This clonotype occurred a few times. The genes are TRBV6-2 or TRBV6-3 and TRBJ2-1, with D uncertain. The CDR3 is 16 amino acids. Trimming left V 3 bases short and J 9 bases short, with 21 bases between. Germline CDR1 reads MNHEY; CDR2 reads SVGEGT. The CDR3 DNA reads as TGTGCCAGCAGTTATGGGTCCTCCGTTTTTCGAAGTGAGCAGTTCTTC. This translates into CASSYGSSVFRSEQFF.

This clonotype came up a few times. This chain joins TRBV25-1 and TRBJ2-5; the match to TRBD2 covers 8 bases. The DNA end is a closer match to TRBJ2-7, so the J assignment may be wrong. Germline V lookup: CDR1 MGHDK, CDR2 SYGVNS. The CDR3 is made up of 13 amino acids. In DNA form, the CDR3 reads TGTGCCAGCTTTGCGGGGGGCCAACACGAGCAGTACTTC. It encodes CASFAGGQHEQYF.

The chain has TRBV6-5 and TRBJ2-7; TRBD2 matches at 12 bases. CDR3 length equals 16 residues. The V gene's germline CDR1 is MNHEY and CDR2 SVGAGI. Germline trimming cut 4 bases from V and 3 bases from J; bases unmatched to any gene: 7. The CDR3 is CASSSTTSGRSYEQYF. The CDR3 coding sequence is TGTGCCAGCAGTTCAACGACTAGCGGGAGAAGCTACGAGCAGTACTTC.

This chain's CDR3 is CASSVEARRINSPLHF. CDR3 nucleotide sequence: TGTGCCAGCAGCGTCGAGGCGAGACGGATTAATTCACCCCTCCACTTT. The chain carries TRBV9 and TRBJ1-6; D call uncertain. There are 16 residues in the CDR3. CDR1 SGDLS and CDR2 YYNGEE come from the germline V gene. V dropped 2 bases and J dropped 6 bases, with 15 bases sitting between them. The full variable domain, completed using reference TRBV9 and TRBJ1-6, is DSGVTQTPKHLITATGQRVTLRCSPRSGDLSVYWYQQSLDQGLQFLIQYYNGEERAKGNILERFSAQQFPDLHSELNLSSLELGDSALYFCASSVEARRINSPLHFGNGTRLTVT.

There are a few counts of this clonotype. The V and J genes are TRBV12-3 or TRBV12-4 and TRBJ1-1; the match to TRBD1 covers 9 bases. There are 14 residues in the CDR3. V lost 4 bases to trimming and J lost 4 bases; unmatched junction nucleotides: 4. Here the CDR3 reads CASSWTGVSTEAFF. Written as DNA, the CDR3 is TGTGCCAGCAGTTGGACAGGGGTGTCCACTGAAGCTTTCTTT.

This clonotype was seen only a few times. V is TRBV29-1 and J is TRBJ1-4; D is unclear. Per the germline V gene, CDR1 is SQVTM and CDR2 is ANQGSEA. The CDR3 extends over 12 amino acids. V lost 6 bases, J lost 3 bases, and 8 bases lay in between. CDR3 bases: TGCAGCGTGCGAAAGGCTAATGAAAAACTGTTTTTT. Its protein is CSVRKANEKLFF.

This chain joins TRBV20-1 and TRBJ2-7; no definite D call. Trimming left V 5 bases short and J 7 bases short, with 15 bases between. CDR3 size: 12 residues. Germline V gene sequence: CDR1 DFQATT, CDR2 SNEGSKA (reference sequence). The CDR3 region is CSAGRPLREQYF. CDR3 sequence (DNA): TGCAGTGCTGGCAGACCGCTTAGGGAGCAGTACTTC.

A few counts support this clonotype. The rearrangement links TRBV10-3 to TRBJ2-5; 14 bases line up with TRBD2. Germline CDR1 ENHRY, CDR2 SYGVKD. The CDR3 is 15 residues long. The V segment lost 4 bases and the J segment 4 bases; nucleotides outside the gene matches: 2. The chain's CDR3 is CAISGGTSGRETQYF. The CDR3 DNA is TGTGCCATCAGTGGCGGGACTAGCGGGAGAGAGACCCAGTACTTC.

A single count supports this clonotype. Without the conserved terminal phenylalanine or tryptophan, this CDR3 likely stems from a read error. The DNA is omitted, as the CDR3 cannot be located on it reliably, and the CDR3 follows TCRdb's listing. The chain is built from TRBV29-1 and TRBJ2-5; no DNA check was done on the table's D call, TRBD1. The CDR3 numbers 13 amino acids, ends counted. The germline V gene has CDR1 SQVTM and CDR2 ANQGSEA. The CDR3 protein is CSVQTGFSETQCI.